Each of the 26 T cell receptor beta chains below was sequenced from the same sample in a study of shared clonotypes between healthy human individuals. The repertoire was sequenced with immunoSEQ multiplex PCR; TCRdb's copy has only in-frame clones and lacks some. The sample carries about 1 million clones, around four fifths recorded once. The sequenced sample consisted of memory CD4+ T cells sorted from blood. The subset denotes: CD45RA-negative fraction. These receptors came from a man between 18 and 35 years old in good health.

The rearrangement links TRBV10-1 to TRBJ2-5, with 9 nucleotides matching TRBD1. Germline V gene data show CDR1 as WNHNN and CDR2 as SYGVQD (reference sequence). The CDR3 sequence is 14 residues long. The ends lost 3 bases at V and 3 bases at J; junction bases unmatched: 2. CDR3 sequence reads: CASSEGQGKETQYF. The CDR3, as DNA: TGCGCCAGCAGTGAAGGACAGGGGAAAGAGACCCAGTACTTC.

This chain connects TRBV29-1 to TRBJ2-5, with D hard to call. The CDR3 totals 13 residues. From germline, CDR1 is SQVTM and CDR2 ANQGSEA. The ends were cut back, 4 bases at V and 2 bases at J, with 11 bases in the middle. Written as DNA, the CDR3 is TGCAGCGTTGCTTTCACAGCTCAAGAGACCCAGTACTTC. This translates into CSVAFTAQETQYF.

The V call is TRBV7-2, the J call TRBJ2-7, with 8 bases that match TRBD1. CDR3 length equals 15 residues. The V gene's germline CDR1 is SGHTA and CDR2 FQGNSA. V was pared by 1 base and J by 5 bases, with 7 bases of the junction left unmatched. The CDR3 region has the DNA TGTGCCAGCAGCTTAGAGTTACAGGGGGTCCACGAGCAGTACTTC. This gives the protein CASSLELQGVHEQYF.

This clone was observed a handful of times. The chain combines TRBV30 with TRBJ1-6; maybe TRBD1 (5 bases). This CDR3 is built from 15 residues. Germline assignment: CDR1 GTSNPN and CDR2 SVGIG (reference sequence). Between the trimmed V and J ends, which lost 1 base and 7 bases, there was a span of 14 bases. The CDR3 region has the DNA TGTGCCTGGAGTGCCCCAGGGTCGTGGAATTCACCCCTCCACTTT. This encodes CAWSAPGSWNSPLHF.

About this clone itself: An end of the junction does not agree with germline; a read error may underlie this. The DNA of the CDR3 is TGTGCCGGCAGCGTAGTCGGTAACACTGAAGCTTTCTTT. It encodes CAGSVVGNTEAFF. The chain combines TRBV9 with TRBJ1-1; D call uncertain. Germline CDR1 SGDLS, CDR2 YYNGEE. The CDR3 runs to 13 residues. The whole variable domain, remainder taken from reference TRBV9 and TRBJ1-1, is DSGVTQTPKHLITATGQRVTLRCSPRSGDLSVYWYQQSLDQGLQFLIQYYNGEERAKGNILERFSAQQFPDLHSELNLSSLELGDSALYFCAGSVVGNTEAFFGQGTRLTVV.

The chain links TRBV11-3 to TRBJ1-5, with TRBD1 as a possible D gene (5 bases). Trimming stripped 10 bases from V and 3 bases from J, with 13 bases between. CDR1 and CDR2 from the germline V gene are SGHNT and YENEEA. The CDR3 runs to 13 residues. Here the CDR3 DNA reads TGTGCCACCCCGGGGGGGGACAATCAGCCCCAGCATTTT. The encoded protein is CATPGGDNQPQHF. Drawing the rest from reference TRBV11-3 and TRBJ1-5, the complete variable domain is EAGVVQSPRYKIIEKKQPVAFWCNPISGHNTLYWYLQNLGQGPELLIRYENEEAVDDSQLPKDRFSAERLKGVDSTLKIQPAELGDSAVYLCATPGGDNQPQHFGDGTRLSIL.

The chain employs TRBV2 and TRBJ2-2; D remains ambiguous. Per germline, CDR1 SNHLY and CDR2 FYNNEI. V lost 3 bases and J lost 7, with 9 bases in between. The CDR3 extends over 13 amino acids. The CDR3 sequence is CASSDRSNGELFF. DNA of the CDR3: TGTGCCAGCAGTGACAGATCAAACGGGGAGCTGTTTTTT. Filled out from reference TRBV2 and TRBJ2-2, the complete variable domain reads EPEVTQTPSHQVTQMGQEVILRCVPISNHLYFYWYRQILGQKVEFLVSFYNNEISEKSEIFDDQFSVERPDGSNFTLKIRSTKLEDSAMYFCASSDRSNGELFFGEGSRLTVL.

The chain uses TRBV7-8 and TRBJ2-3; TRBD2 matches 7 bases. J gave up 2 bases and V 1 base, and 6 bases lay outside the gene matches. The CDR3 spans 16 residues. The germline gives CDR1 SGHVS, CDR2 FQNEAQ. The CDR3 loop reads CASSLDLAAFTDTQYF. The CDR3 coding sequence is TGTGCCAGCAGCTTAGATCTAGCGGCCTTCACAGATACGCAGTATTTT.

The V and J genes are TRBV5-1 and TRBJ2-3; 11 nucleotides agree with TRBD2. Trimming at V came to 5 bases and at J to 0 bases, leaving 11 bases not matched to a gene. Looked up from germline, CDR1 is SGHRS and CDR2 is YFSETQ. The CDR3 spans 18 residues. DNA of the CDR3: TGCGCCAGCAGGCCTGGTATTAGCGGGAGGGTTAGCACAGATACGCAGTATTTT. It specifies CASRPGISGRVSTDTQYF.

CDR3 nucleotide sequence: TGTGCCAGCGGGAATCCTAGAGAATGGAATGAGCAGTTCTTC. It translates to CASGNPREWNEQFF. This chain uses TRBV9 with TRBJ2-1; D gene uncertain. This CDR3 is 14 amino acids long. CDR1 is SGDLS, CDR2 YYNGEE, per germline. V lost 7 bases and J lost 7, with 18 bases in between.

A word on this clone: This same CDR3 is encoded by further DNA sequences in the sample. This chain links TRBV6-6 with TRBJ2-7; possible D gene TRBD1, 5 bases. The germline V gene has CDR1 MNHNY and CDR2 SVGAGI (reference sequence). Trimming removed 6 bases at V and 1 base at J, with 10 bases between. This CDR3 contains 13 residues. DNA of the CDR3: TGTGCCAGCAGGCGAACAGGTTCCTACGAGCAGTACTTC. Translation gives CASRRTGSYEQYF.

The chain carries TRBV2 and TRBJ2-5; a weak D match, TRBD1 (5 bases). Germline V gene data show CDR1 as SNHLY and CDR2 as FYNNEI. The germline V and J ends were trimmed by 3 bases and 13 bases, with 12 bases remaining between them. CDR3 size: 11 residues. As DNA, the CDR3 is TGTGCCAGCAGTGACCCAGGGCCCCGGTACTTC. This translates into CASSDPGPRYF.

About this clone itself: The sample carries other DNA sequences with the same CDR3. The rearrangement uses TRBV5-4 and TRBJ2-1; 7 positions agree with TRBD2. The junction had 3 bases not matched to a gene; V was cut back by 0 bases and J by 3 bases. CDR3 length: 15 amino acids. Germline V gene lookup returns CDR1 SGHNT and CDR2 YYREEE (reference sequence). The CDR3: CASSLAGTIYNEQFF. Here the CDR3 DNA reads TGTGCCAGCAGCTTGGCCGGGACTATCTACAATGAGCAGTTCTTC.

The chain employs TRBV4-3 and TRBJ1-3, with TRBD1 as a possible D gene (6 bases). Trimming removed 0 bases from V and 2 bases from J, with 8 bases in between. The CDR3 sequence is 15 residues long. Germline values: CDR1 LGHNA, CDR2 YSLEER. CDR3 sequence reads: CASSQDGGPGNTIYF. CDR3 bases: TGCGCCAGCAGCCAAGATGGGGGGCCTGGAAACACCATATATTTT.

A remark on this clone: One end of the junction does not line up with germline, which may come from a read error. V and J are TRBV11-2 and TRBJ2-1; TRBD2 matches 11 bases. Germline CDR1 reads SGHAT; CDR2 reads FQNNGV. The CDR3 is made up of 15 amino acids. As DNA, the CDR3 is TGTGCCAGCACCTTACTTGGTAGCGGGGGGGATGAGCAGTTCTTC. Its translation: CASTLLGSGGDEQFF.

Regarding this clone: Other DNA sequences in the sample encode the same CDR3. V and J are TRBV5-1 and TRBJ2-1, with D possibly TRBD1 on 5 matching bases. This CDR3 is built from 14 residues. V was clipped by 5 bases and J by 7 bases, with 16 bases between them. Germline-derived CDR1 and CDR2 are SGHRS and YFSETQ. The CDR3: CASSPLGVRNEQFF. Here the CDR3 DNA reads TGCGCCAGCAGTCCTTTAGGGGTTAGGAATGAGCAGTTCTTC. Full variable domain (remainder filled in from reference TRBV5-1 and TRBJ2-1): KAGVTQTPRYLIKTRGQQVTLSCSPISGHRSVSWYQQTPGQGLQFLFEYFSETQRNKGNFPGRFSGRQFSNSRSEMNVSTLELGDSALYLCASSPLGVRNEQFFGPGTRLTVL.

The CDR3 nucleotides read TGTGCCAGCAGCTTATCGTCGGGGTATGGCTACACCTTC. Translating it yields CASSLSSGYGYTF. The chain recombines TRBV7-2 with TRBJ1-2; D is undetermined. Trimming cost V 2 bases and J 5 bases, with 9 bases left between them. Germline values: CDR1 SGHTA, CDR2 FQGNSA. The CDR3 contains 13 residues. The whole variable domain, filled in from reference TRBV7-2 and TRBJ1-2, reads GAGVSQSPSNKVTEKGKDVELRCDPISGHTALYWYRQSLGQGLEFLIYFQGNSAPDKSGLPSDRFSAERTGGSVSTLTIQRTQQEDSAVYLCASSLSSGYGYTFGSGTRLTVV.

This clone turned up a few times. A much larger clone differs by one base, so this may be a read error. This chain uses TRBV28 with TRBJ2-5, with D uncertain. CDR3 length equals 11 residues. The germline gives CDR1 MDHEN, CDR2 SYDVKM. V lost 6 bases and J lost 0, with 2 bases in between. CDR3 loop: CASRDQETQYF. The CDR3 DNA sequence: TGTGCCAGCAGAGACCAAGAGACCCAGTACTTC.

For the CDR3, the DNA is TGTGCCATCAGTCTAACCCAGGGTTCCAATCCCCTCCACTTT. The encoded protein is CAISLTQGSNPLHF. This chain links TRBV10-3 with TRBJ1-6; tentative D call: TRBD1 (5 bases). V lost 5 bases, J lost 13 bases, and 18 bases lay in between. CDR1 is ENHRY, CDR2 SYGVKD, per germline. This CDR3 is built from 14 residues.

V usage is TRBV27 and J usage is TRBJ2-7, with 8 nucleotides matching TRBD1. V was pared by 4 bases and J by 3 bases, with 8 bases of the junction left unmatched. CDR1 is MNHEY, CDR2 SMNVEV, per germline (reference sequence). The CDR3 covers 15 residues. The CDR3 bases are TGTGCCAGCAGTTCCCGACAGGGGCATCTCTACGAGCAGTACTTC. Protein product: CASSSRQGHLYEQYF.

The rearrangement links TRBV10-3 to TRBJ1-1; unclear D gene. The germline V and J ends were trimmed by 3 bases and 3 bases, with 11 bases remaining between them. Germline assignment: CDR1 ENHRY and CDR2 SYGVKD. There are 14 residues in the CDR3. The CDR3 nucleotides read TGTGCCATCAGTGAACGGGATGGGGACACTGAAGCTTTCTTT. Translating gives CAISERDGDTEAFF.

The J gene is TRBJ2-2, the V gene TRBV29-1, with 7 bases matching TRBD1. This CDR3 is built from 14 residues. Trimming cost V 6 bases and J 0 bases; bases outside gene matches: 4. Germline V CDR1 and CDR2: SQVTM, ANQGSEA. CDR3 nucleotide sequence: TGCAGCGTCCTCGGGACAGCGAACACCGGGGAGCTGTTTTTT. Encoded protein: CSVLGTANTGELFF.

V is TRBV15 and J is TRBJ1-2; 8 bases map to TRBD1. This CDR3 spans 14 amino acids. Losses at the gene ends were 5 bases for V and 4 bases for J; bases not matched to a gene: 6. Looked up from germline, CDR1 is LNHNV and CDR2 is YYDKDF (reference sequence). The CDR3 DNA is TGTGCCACCAGCCGCGGGACAGGCACCTATGGCTACACCTTC. Translation: CATSRGTGTYGYTF.

This clone has more than one count but fewer than ten. The gene calls are TRBV7-2 and TRBJ2-3, with 7 bases lining up with TRBD2. The CDR3 is 15 residues long. Germline assignment: CDR1 SGHTA and CDR2 FQGNSA. J gave up 3 bases and V 6 bases, and 9 bases lay outside the gene matches. The CDR3 protein is CASSLMGRETDTQYF. The CDR3 nucleotides read TGTGCCAGCAGTCTAATGGGGCGGGAGACAGATACGCAGTATTTT. The variable domain in full, completed from reference TRBV7-2 and TRBJ2-3, reads GAGVSQSPSNKVTEKGKDVELRCDPISGHTALYWYRQSLGQGLEFLIYFQGNSAPDKSGLPSDRFSAERTGGSVSTLTIQRTQQEDSAVYLCASSLMGRETDTQYFGPGTRLTVL.

This chain links TRBV6-1 with TRBJ1-2; D remains ambiguous. This CDR3 comprises 12 residues. Trimming pared 8 bases from V and 1 base from J, leaving 8 bases between. Germline CDR1 and CDR2: MNHNS and SASEGT. DNA of the CDR3: TGTGCCAGCTGGTCAGTTAACTATGGCTACACCTTC. It translates to CASWSVNYGYTF.

The gene calls are TRBV11-2 and TRBJ2-5, with a weak D call TRBD1 (6 bases). The CDR3 runs to 14 residues. Germline values: CDR1 SGHAT, CDR2 FQNNGV. V lost 5 bases and J lost 1, with 11 bases in between. CDR3: CASSPVGAQETQYF. CDR3 bases: TGTGCCAGCAGCCCAGTGGGGGCCCAAGAGACCCAGTACTTC.